This TCR beta chain was retrieved from a study of blood T cells in healthy people across ages. The CDR3 sequence is 13 residues long. Through a sample-barcoded 5' primer and a J-beta primer mix, a second PCR was run for about 6 to 11 cycles. TCRdb ran MiXCR on the 5' RACE reads and lists one entry per CDR3 protein. Of about 1,800,000 distinct CDR3 sequences listed, about 30% are singletons. Sequences were obtained from blood. The chain is built from TRBV12-3 or TRBV12-4 and TRBJ2-3, with a possible D match to TRBD2 (6 bases). The source is a woman aged 30 to 39 in good health. CDR3 nucleotide sequence: TGTGCTTGGGGCGGGACTAGCACAGATACGCAGTATTTT. Translation: CAWGGTSTDTQYF.